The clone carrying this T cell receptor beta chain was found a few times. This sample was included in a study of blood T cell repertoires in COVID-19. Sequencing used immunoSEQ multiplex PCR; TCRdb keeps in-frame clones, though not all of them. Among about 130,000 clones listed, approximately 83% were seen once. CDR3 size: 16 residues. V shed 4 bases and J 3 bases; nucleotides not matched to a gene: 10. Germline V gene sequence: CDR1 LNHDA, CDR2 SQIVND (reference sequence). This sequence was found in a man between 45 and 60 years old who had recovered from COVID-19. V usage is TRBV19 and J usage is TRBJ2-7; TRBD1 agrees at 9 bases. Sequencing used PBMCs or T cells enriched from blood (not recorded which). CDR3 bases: TGTGCCAGTAGTAAGCGAGGGACAGGGTCAAGCTACGAGCAGTACTTC. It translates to CASSKRGTGSSYEQYF.